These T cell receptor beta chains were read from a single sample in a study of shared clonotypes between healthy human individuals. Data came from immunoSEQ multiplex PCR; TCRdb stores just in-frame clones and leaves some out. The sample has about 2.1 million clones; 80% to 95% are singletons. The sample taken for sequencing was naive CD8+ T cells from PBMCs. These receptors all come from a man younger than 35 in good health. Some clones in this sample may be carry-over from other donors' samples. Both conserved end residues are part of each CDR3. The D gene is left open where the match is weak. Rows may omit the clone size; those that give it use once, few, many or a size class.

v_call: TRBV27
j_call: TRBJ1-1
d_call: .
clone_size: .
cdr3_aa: CASSFLRGDTEAFF
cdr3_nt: TGTGCCAGCAGTTTCCTTAGGGGGGACACTGAAGCTTTCTTT

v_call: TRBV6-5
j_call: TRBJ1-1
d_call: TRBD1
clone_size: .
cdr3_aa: CASSYSRQGANTEAFF
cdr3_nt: TGTGCCAGCAGTTACTCGAGACAGGGCGCAAACACTGAAGCTTTCTTT

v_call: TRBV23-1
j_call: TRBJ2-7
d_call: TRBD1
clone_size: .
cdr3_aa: CASSPLVGTGGEQYF
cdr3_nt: TGCGCCAGCAGTCCCCTGGTGGGGACAGGGGGCGAGCAGTACTTC

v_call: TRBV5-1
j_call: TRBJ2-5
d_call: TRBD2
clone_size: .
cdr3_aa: CASSLAIRGGGETQYF
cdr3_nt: TGCGCCAGCAGCTTGGCGATACGGGGCGGGGGAGAGACCCAGTACTTC

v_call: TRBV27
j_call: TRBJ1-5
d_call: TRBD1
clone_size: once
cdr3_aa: CASSTQGGNQPQHF
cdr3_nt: TGTGCCAGCAGTACACAGGGGGGCAATCAGCCCCAGCATTTT

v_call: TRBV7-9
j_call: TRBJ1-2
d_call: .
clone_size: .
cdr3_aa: CASSLLRTTQNYGYTF
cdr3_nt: TGTGCCAGCAGCCTACTAAGAACCACACAAAACTATGGCTACACCTTC

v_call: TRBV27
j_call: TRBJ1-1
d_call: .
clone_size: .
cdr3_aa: CASTPLGGNTEAFF
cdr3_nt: TGTGCCAGCACCCCTCTAGGGGGGAACACTGAAGCTTTCTTT

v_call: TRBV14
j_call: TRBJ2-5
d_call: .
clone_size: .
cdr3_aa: CASSQEGDSTGFQETQYF
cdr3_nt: TGTGCCAGCAGCCAAGAGGGGGACTCAACAGGATTCCAAGAGACCCAGTACTTC

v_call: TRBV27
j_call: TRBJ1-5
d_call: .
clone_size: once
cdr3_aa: CASSLWTNQPQHF
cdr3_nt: TGTGCCAGCAGTTTATGGACCAATCAGCCCCAGCATTTT

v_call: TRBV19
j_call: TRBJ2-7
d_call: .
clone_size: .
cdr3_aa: CASSILGGARREQYF
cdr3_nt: TGTGCCAGTAGTATCCTTGGGGGAGCTCGTCGCGAGCAGTACTTC

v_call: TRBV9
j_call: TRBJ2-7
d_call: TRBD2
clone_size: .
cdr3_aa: CASSFSAGGYEQYF
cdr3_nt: TGTGCCAGCAGCTTCTCAGCGGGAGGCTACGAGCAGTACTTC

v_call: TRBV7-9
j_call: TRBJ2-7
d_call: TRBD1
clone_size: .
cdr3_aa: CASSTRDRGLAGGSYEQYF
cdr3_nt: TGTGCCAGCAGCACCCGGGACAGGGGGCTCGCGGGGGGCTCCTACGAGCAGTACTTC

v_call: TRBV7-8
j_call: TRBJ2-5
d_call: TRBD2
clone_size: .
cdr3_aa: CASSLAWLAGALGETQYF
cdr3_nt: TGTGCCAGCAGCTTAGCGTGGCTAGCGGGAGCTTTAGGAGAGACCCAGTACTTC

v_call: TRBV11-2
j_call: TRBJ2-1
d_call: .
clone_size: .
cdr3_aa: CASSPEGTGFHEQFF
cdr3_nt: TGTGCCAGCAGCCCCGAAGGGACTGGGTTCCATGAGCAGTTCTTC

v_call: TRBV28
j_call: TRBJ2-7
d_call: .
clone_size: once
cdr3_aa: CASSRFHEQYF
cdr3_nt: TGTGCCAGCAGTAGATTCCACGAGCAGTACTTC

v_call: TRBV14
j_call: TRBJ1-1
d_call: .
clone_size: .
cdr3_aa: CASSHVGGGNTEAFF
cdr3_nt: TGTGCCAGCAGCCATGTTGGGGGTGGAAACACTGAAGCTTTCTTT

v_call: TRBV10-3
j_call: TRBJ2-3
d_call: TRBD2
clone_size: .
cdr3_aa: CAIRGEPWGRGTDTQYF
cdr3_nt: TGTGCCATCAGAGGAGAGCCTTGGGGGAGGGGCACAGATACGCAGTATTTT

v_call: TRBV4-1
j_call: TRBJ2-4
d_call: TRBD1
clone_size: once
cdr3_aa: CASRDRGAKNIQYF
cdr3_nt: TGCGCCAGCAGGGACAGGGGGGCCAAAAACATTCAGTACTTC

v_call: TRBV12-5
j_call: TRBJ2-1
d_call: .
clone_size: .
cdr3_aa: CASGLYLGDEQFF
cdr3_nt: TGTGCTAGTGGTTTGTATCTCGGGGATGAGCAGTTCTTC

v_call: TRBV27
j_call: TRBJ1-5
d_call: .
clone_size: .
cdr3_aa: CASSLSAGLGEPQHF
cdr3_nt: TGTGCCAGCAGTTTATCGGCAGGCTTAGGTGAGCCCCAGCATTTT

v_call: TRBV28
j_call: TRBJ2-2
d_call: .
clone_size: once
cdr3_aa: CASSRPDRNTGELFF
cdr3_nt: TGTGCCAGCAGTCGCCCGGACAGGAACACCGGGGAGCTGTTTTTT

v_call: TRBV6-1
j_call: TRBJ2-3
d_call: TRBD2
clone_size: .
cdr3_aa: CASVGGFSTDTQYF
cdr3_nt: TGTGCCAGCGTCGGGGGGTTTAGCACAGATACGCAGTATTTT

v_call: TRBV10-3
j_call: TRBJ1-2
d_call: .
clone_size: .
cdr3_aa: CAISELSANYGYTF
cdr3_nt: TGTGCCATCAGTGAGTTGTCAGCCAACTATGGCTACACCTTC

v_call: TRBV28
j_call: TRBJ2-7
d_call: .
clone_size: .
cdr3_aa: CASSILGVHEQYF
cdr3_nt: TGTGCCAGCAGTATCCTTGGGGTCCACGAGCAGTACTTC

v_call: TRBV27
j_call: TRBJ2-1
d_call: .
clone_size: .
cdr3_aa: CASSLDLPTVYNEQFF
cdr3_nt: TGTGCCAGCAGTTTAGATCTCCCGACCGTCTACAATGAGCAGTTCTTC

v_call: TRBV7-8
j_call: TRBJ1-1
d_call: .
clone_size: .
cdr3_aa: CASSFERGNTEAFF
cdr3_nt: TGTGCCAGCAGCTTTGAAAGAGGCAACACTGAAGCTTTCTTT

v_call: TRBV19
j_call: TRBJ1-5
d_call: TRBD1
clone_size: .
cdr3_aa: CASSGQGRSNQPQHF
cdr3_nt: TGTGCCAGTAGCGGACAGGGTCGGAGCAATCAGCCCCAGCATTTT

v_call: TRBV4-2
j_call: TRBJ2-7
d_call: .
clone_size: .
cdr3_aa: CASSQDLGEYEQYF
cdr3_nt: TGTGCCAGCAGCCAAGATCTAGGCGAGTACGAGCAGTACTTC

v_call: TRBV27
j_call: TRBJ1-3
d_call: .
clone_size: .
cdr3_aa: CASSFSPGGAGNTIYF
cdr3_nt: TGTGCCAGCAGTTTTTCCCCGGGCGGCGCTGGAAACACCATATATTTT

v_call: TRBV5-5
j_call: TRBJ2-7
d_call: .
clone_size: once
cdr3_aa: CASSLTRASLSPYEQYF
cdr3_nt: TGTGCCAGCAGCTTGACCCGCGCTTCTTTATCTCCTTACGAGCAGTACTTC

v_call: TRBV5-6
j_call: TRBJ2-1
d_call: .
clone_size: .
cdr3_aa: CASSWADSYNEQFF
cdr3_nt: TGTGCCAGCAGCTGGGCCGACTCCTACAATGAGCAGTTCTTC

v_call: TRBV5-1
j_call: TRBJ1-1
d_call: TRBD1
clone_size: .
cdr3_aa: CASRMSGGLTPYTEAFF
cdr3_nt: TGCGCCAGCAGGATGTCAGGGGGGCTAACCCCTTACACTGAAGCTTTCTTT

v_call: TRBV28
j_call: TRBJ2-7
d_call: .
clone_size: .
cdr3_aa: CASSPRVSSYEQYF
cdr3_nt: TGTGCCAGCAGTCCTCGAGTAAGCTCCTACGAGCAGTACTTC

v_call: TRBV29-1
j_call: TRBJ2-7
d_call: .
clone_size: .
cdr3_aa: CSVEDLTNEQYF
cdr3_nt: TGCAGCGTTGAAGATTTGACAAACGAGCAGTACTTC

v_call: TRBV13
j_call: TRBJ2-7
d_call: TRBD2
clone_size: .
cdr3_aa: CASRFGTSHEQYF
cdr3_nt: TGTGCCAGCAGGTTCGGGACTAGCCACGAGCAGTACTTC

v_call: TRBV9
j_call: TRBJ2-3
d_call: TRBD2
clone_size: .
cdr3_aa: CASSRSGSTPSTDTQYF
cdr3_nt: TGTGCCAGCAGCAGGAGCGGGAGCACCCCTAGCACAGATACGCAGTATTTT

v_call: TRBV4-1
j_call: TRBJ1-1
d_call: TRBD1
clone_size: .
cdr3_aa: CASSQVVGQGYTEAFF
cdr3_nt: TGCGCCAGCAGCCAAGTGGTGGGACAGGGATACACTGAAGCTTTCTTT

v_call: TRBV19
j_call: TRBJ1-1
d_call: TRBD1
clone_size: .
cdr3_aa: CASSRIGQASEAFF
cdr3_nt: TGTGCCAGTAGTAGAATTGGACAGGCCAGTGAAGCTTTCTTT

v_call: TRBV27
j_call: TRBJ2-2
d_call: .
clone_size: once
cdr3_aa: CASSLGKNTGELFF
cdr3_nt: TGTGCCAGCAGTTTAGGAAAGAACACCGGGGAGCTGTTTTTT

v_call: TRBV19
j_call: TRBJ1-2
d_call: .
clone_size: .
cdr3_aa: CASSPGPEGWDGYTF
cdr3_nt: TGTGCCAGTAGTCCCGGACCCGAAGGCTGGGATGGCTACACCTTC

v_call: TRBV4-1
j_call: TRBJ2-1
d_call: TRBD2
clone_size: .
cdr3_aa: CASSQLGLSYNEQFF
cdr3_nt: TGCGCCAGCAGCCAGCTGGGACTATCCTACAATGAGCAGTTCTTC

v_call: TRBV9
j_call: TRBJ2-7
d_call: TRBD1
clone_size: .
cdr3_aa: CASSPGQISYEQYF
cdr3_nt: TGTGCCAGTAGCCCGGGACAGATTTCCTACGAGCAGTACTTC